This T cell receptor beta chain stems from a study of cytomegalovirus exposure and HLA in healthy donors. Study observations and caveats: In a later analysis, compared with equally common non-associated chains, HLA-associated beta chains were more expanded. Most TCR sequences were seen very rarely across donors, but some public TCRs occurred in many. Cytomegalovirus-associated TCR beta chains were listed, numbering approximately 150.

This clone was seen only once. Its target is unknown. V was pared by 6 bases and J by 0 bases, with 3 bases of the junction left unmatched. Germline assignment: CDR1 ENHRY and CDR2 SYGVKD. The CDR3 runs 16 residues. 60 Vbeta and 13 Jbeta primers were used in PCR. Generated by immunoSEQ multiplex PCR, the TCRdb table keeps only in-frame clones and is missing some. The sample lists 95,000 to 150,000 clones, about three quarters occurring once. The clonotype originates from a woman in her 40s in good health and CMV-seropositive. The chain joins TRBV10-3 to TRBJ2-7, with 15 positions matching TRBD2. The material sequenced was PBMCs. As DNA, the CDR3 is TGTGCCATCAGCGGACTAGCGGGGGGGAACTCCTACGAGCAGTACTTC. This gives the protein CAISGLAGGNSYEQYF.